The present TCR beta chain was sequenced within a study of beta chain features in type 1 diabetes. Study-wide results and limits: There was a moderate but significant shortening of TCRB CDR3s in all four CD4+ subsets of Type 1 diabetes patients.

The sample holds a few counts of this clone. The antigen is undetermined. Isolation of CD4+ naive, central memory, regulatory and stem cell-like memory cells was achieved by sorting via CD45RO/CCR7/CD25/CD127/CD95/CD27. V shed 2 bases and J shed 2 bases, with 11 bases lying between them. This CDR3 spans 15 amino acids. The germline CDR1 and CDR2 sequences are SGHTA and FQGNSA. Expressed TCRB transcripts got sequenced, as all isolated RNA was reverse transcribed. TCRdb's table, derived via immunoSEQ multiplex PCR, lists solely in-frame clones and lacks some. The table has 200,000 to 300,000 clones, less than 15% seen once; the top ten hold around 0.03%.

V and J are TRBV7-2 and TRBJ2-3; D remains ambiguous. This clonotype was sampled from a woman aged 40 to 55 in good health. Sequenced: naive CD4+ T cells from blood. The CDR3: CASSLWVEFTDTQYF. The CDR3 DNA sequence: TGTGCCAGCAGCTTATGGGTGGAGTTCACAGATACGCAGTATTTT.